This T cell receptor (beta chain) came from a study of early T cells in non-severe SARS-CoV-2 infection. Background on the study: Unsorted whole blood bulk RNA was sequenced, with unpaired chains.

The V and J ends lost 8 bases and 3 bases, in that order; junction bases with no gene match: 8. This CDR3 has 16 residues. Per germline, CDR1 MDHEN and CDR2 SYDVKM. This clonotype was observed a handful of times. Its antigen is unknown. Study-level points and caveats: Matching results from VDJdb favored anti-spike CD8 responses, leaving private and CD4 specificities undetected.

TCRdb reanalysed the 5' RACE reads using MiXCR and keeps one entry per CDR3 protein. The data contain about 46,000 distinct CDR3 sequences, around 10% of them seen just once; the ten biggest clones take up roughly 4.8%. The V and J genes are TRBV28 and TRBJ2-2, with 11 bases lining up with TRBD2. The clonotype originates from an adult who was a healthcare worker with PCR-confirmed SARS-CoV-2 infection or an uninfected control (not recorded which). Sample: whole blood, taken at baseline. Written as DNA, the CDR3 is TGTGCCAGCTCTTTAGCGGGAGGGTTGGACACCGGGGAGCTGTTTTTT. Protein sequence: CASSLAGGLDTGELFF.